This T cell receptor beta chain is drawn from a study of a mutant IDH1 vaccine in newly diagnosed glioma. Regarding time point: week 23, last vaccination. A 20-mer mutant IDH1 peptide at 300 ug was injected subcutaneously with topical imiquimod. Clones were sequenced by immunoSEQ multiplex PCR, and TCRdb holds only the in-frame ones, with some missing. This table holds some 30,000 clones, approximately 90% found once. For this clone: No antigen is known for it.

This CDR3 is 14 amino acids long. Germline assignment: CDR1 LNHDA and CDR2 SQIVND (reference sequence). V lost 7 bases to trimming and J lost 9 bases, with 19 bases between them. The receptor's source is a man aged 40-49 years with glioma. This chain joins TRBV19 and TRBJ1-5; D is undetermined. Sample: PBMCs, taken from a glioma patient whose treatment included an IDH1 peptide vaccine. CDR3 sequence: CASTAGPLKGPQHF. For the CDR3, the DNA is TGTGCCAGTACCGCCGGGCCCCTAAAGGGGCCCCAGCATTTT.